The subject of this entry is one T cell receptor (beta chain). Method: immunoSEQ multiplex PCR; TCRdb's copy keeps in-frame clones and lacks some. The data show about 2,200,000 clones, 93% seen once. Per the germline V gene, CDR1 is SGDLS and CDR2 is YYNGEE. The CDR3 consists of 15 residues. Deletions cut 4 bases from V and 8 bases from J, with 19 bases between. The naive CD8 population came from CD45RO-negative cells selected for CCR7, without terminally differentiated effector memory CD45RA+ cells. The entry originates in a study of shared clonotypes between healthy human individuals. The sequence derives from a young man in good health. Some clones in this sample may be carry-over from other donors' samples. The chain recombines TRBV9 with TRBJ2-1; D is uncertain. The sample was naive CD8+ T cells from PBMCs. The CDR3 sequence is CASSPYSGSADEQFF. DNA of the CDR3: TGTGCCAGCAGCCCATACTCAGGATCTGCGGATGAGCAGTTCTTC.